This T cell receptor (beta chain) was found in a study of control samples from healthy donors and cancer patients. The CDR3 sequence is 13 residues long. V shed 7 bases and J 8 bases; nucleotides not matched to a gene: 10. Germline CDR1 reads MNHEY; CDR2 reads SVGAGI. Using immunoSEQ multiplex PCR, the repertoire was profiled, and TCRdb retains in-frame clones only, with some absent. Among 150,000 to 180,000 clones listed, roughly 94% were seen once. This clonotype originated in a man aged 35 to 55 in good health. Sequencing used blood. The V call is TRBV6-5, the J call TRBJ1-2, with TRBD1 identical over 7 bases. CDR3 sequence reads: CASIIDRVGGYTF. CDR3 in DNA: TGTGCCAGCATCATAGACAGGGTAGGCGGCTACACCTTC.